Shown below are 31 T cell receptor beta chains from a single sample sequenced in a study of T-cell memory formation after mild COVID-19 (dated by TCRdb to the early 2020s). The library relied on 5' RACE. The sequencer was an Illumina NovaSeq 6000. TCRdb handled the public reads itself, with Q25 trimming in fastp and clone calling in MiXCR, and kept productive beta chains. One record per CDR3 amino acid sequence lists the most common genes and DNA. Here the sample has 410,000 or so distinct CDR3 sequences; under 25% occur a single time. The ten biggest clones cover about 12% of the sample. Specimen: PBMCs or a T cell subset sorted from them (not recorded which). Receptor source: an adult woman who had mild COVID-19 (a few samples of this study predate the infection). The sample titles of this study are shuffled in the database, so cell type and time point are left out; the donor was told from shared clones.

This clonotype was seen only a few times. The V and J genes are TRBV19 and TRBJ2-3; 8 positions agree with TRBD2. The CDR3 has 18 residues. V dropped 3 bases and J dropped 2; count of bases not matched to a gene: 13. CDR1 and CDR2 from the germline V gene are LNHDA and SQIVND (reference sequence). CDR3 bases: TGTGCCAGTAGTATCCAACCCCCAGCGGGAGCGATCACAGATACGCAGTATTTT. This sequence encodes CASSIQPPAGAITDTQYF.

The CDR3 bases are TGTGCCACCGCTCAGGGGGCCGGCACAGATACGCAGTATTTT. Translation gives CATAQGAGTDTQYF. The chain couples TRBV15 to TRBJ2-3, with 8 bases identical to TRBD1. The CDR3 length is 14 residues. The germline CDR1 and CDR2 sequences are LNHNV and YYDKDF (reference sequence). Unmatched junction bases numbered 5, after V lost 8 bases and J lost 1 base.

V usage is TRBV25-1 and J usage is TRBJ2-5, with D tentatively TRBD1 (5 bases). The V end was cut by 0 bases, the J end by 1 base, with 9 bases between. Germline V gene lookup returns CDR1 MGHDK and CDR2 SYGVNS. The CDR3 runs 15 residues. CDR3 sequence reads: CASSEYTTAQETQYF. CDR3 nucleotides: TGTGCCAGCAGTGAATATACGACAGCCCAAGAGACCCAGTACTTC. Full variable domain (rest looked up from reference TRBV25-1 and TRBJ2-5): EADIYQTPRYLVIGTGKKITLECSQTMGHDKMYWYQQDPGMELHLIHYSYGVNSTEKGDLSSESTVSRIRTEHFPLTLESARPSHTSQYLCASSEYTTAQETQYFGPGTRLLVL.

The CDR3 is CASSAGGGSSYEQYF. The CDR3 DNA sequence: TGCGCCAGCAGCGCTGGGGGGGGGAGCTCCTACGAGCAGTACTTC. The V and J genes are TRBV5-1 and TRBJ2-7; TRBD2 matches at 7 bases. The CDR3 is 15 residues long. Germline CDR1 is SGHRS and CDR2 is YFSETQ. V lost 4 bases and J lost 0; bases outside the gene matches: 7.

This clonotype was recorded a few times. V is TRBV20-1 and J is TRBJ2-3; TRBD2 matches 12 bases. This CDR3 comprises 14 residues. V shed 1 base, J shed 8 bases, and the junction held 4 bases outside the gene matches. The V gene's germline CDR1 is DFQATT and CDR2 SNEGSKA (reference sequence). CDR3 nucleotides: TGCAGTGCTAGAGGTGGACTAGCGGGGATTACGCAGTATTTT. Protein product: CSARGGLAGITQYF.

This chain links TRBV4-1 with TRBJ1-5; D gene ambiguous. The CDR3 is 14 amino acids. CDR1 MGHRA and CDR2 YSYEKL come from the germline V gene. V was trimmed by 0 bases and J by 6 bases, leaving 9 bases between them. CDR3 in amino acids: CASSQDTRSQPQHF. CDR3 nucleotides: TGCGCCAGCAGCCAAGACACCAGGAGTCAGCCCCAGCATTTT.

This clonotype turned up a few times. CDR3 coding DNA: TGTGCCAGCAGTTACTCGGCAGGCCGCAGAGAGACCCAGTACTTC. The encoded protein is CASSYSAGRRETQYF. The chain is built from TRBV6-2 or TRBV6-3 and TRBJ2-5; no clear D. This CDR3 contains 15 residues. Trimming removed 0 bases from V and 4 bases from J, with 12 bases in between. Per the germline V gene, CDR1 is MNHEY and CDR2 is SVGEGT.

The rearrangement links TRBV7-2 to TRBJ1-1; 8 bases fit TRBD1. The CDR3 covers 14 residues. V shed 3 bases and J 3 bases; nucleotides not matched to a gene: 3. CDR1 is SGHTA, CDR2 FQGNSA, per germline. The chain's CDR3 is CASSLQGAHTEAFF. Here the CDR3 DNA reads TGTGCCAGCAGCTTGCAGGGGGCCCACACTGAAGCTTTCTTT.

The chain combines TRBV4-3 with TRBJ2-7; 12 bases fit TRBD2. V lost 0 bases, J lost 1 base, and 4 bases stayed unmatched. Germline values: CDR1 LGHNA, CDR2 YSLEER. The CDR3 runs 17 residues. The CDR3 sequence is CASSQDMGLAGSYEQYF. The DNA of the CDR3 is TGCGCCAGCAGCCAAGATATGGGACTAGCGGGTTCCTACGAGCAGTACTTC.

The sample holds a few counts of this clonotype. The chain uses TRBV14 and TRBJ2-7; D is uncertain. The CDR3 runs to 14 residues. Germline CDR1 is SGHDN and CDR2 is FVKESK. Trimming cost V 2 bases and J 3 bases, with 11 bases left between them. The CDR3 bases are TGTGCCAGCAGCCAAATGCATCAAGTCTACGAGCAGTACTTC. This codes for CASSQMHQVYEQYF.

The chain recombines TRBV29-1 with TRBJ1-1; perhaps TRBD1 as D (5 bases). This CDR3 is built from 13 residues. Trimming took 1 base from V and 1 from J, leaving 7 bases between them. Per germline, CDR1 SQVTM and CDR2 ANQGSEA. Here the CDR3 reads CSVEVGGNTEAFF. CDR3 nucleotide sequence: TGCAGCGTTGAAGTTGGGGGGAACACTGAAGCTTTCTTT.

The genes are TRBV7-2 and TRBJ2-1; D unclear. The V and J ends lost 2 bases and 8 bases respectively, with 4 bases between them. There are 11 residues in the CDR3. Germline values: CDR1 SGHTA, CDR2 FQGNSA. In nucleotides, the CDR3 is TGTGCCAGCAGCTTAATTCATGAGCAGTTCTTC. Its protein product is CASSLIHEQFF.

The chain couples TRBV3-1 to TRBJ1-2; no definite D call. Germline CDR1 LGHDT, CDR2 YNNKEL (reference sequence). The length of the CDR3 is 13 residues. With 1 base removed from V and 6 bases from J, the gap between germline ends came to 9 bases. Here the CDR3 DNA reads TGTGCCAGCAGCCAAGTAGGCGGGGATGGCTACACCTTC. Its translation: CASSQVGGDGYTF.

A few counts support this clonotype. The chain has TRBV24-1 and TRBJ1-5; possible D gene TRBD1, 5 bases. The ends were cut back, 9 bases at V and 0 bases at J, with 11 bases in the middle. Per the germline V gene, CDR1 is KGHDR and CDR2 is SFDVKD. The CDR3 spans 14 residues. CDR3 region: CATGTGGSNQPQHF. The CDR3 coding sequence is TGTGCCACCGGGACTGGGGGTAGCAATCAGCCCCAGCATTTT.

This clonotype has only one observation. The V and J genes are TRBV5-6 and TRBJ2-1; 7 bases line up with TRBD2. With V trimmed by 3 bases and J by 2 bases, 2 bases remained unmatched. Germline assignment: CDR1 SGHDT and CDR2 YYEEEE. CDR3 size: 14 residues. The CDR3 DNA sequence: TGTGCCAGCAGCTCTCGGGGGGCCTACAATGAGCAGTTCTTC. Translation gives CASSSRGAYNEQFF.

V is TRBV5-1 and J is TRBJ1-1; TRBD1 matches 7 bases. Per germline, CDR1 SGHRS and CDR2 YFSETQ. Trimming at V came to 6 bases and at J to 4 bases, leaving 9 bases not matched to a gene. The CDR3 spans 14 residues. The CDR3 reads CASIGGRGSTEAFF. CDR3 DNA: TGCGCCAGCATCGGGGGCAGGGGGAGCACTGAAGCTTTCTTT.

The CDR3 reads CASSLRVRGQDTQYF. The CDR3, as DNA: TGTGCCAGCAGCTTAAGGGTTCGGGGCCAGGATACGCAGTATTTT. The gene calls are TRBV7-3 and TRBJ2-3, with D perhaps TRBD1 or TRBD2 (5 bases each). The germline V gene encodes CDR1 SGHTA and CDR2 FQGTGA. This CDR3 region has 15 residues. V was pared by 1 base and J by 6 bases, with 14 bases between.

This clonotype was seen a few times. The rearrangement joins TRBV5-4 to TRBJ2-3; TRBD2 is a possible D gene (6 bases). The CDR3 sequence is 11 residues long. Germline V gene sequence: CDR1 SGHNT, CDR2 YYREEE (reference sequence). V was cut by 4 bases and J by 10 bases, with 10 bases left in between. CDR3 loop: CASSTEGSQYF. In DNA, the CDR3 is TGTGCCAGCAGCACGGAGGGATCGCAGTATTTT.

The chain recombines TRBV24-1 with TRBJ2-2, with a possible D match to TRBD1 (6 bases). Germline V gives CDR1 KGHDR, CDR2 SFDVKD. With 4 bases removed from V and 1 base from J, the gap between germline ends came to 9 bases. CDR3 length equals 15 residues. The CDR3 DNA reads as TGTGCCACCAGTGAGACGGGACAGAACACCGGGGAGCTGTTTTTT. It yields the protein CATSETGQNTGELFF.

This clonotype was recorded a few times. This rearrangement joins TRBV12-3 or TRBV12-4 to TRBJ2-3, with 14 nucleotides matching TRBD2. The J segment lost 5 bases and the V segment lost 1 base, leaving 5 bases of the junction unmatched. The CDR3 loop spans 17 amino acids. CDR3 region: CASSLETSGGAGDTQYF. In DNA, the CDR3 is TGTGCCAGCAGTTTAGAGACTAGCGGGGGGGCCGGAGATACGCAGTATTTT.

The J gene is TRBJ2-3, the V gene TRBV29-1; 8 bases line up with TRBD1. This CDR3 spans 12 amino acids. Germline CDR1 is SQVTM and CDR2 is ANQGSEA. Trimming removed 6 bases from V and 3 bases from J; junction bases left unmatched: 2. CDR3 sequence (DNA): TGCAGCGTAGGGACAGGAACAGATACGCAGTATTTT. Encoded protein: CSVGTGTDTQYF.

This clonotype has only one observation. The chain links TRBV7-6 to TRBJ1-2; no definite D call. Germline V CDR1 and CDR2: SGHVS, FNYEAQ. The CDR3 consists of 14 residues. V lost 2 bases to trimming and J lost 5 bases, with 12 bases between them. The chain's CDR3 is CASSLNAGIYGYTF. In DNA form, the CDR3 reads TGTGCCAGCAGCTTAAATGCAGGAATTTATGGCTACACCTTC.

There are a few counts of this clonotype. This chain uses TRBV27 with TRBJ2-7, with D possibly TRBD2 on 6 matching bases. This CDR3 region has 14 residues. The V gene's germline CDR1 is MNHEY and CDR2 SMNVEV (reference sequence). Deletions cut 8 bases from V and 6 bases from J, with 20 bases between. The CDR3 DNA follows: TGTGCCAGCCGAATGCGGGGCCTATACGGCGAGCAGTACTTC. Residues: CASRMRGLYGEQYF.

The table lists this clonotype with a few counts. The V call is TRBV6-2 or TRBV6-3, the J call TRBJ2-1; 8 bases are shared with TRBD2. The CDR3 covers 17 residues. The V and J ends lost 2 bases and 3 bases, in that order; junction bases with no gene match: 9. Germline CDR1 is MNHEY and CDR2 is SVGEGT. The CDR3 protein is CASSYAAGGRIYNEQFF. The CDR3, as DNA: TGTGCCAGCAGTTACGCCGCTGGCGGGAGGATCTACAATGAGCAGTTCTTC.

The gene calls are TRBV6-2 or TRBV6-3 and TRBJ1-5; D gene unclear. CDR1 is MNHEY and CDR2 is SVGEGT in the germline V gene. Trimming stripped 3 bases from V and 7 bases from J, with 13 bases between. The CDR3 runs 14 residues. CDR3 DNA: TGTGCCAGCAGTTATAGGGCGGGCGGACAGCCCCAGCATTTT. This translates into CASSYRAGGQPQHF.

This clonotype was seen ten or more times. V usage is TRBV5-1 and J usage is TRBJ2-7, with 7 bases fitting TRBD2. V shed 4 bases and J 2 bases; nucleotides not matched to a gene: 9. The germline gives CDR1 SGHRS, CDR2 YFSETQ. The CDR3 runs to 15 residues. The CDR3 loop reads CASSRSSGLPYEQYF. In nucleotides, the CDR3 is TGCGCCAGCAGCAGGTCTAGCGGTTTACCCTACGAGCAGTACTTC.

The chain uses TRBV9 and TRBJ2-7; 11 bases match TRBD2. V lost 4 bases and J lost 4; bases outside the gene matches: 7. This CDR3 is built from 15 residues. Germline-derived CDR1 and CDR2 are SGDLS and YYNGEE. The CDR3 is CASSSTSSGGYEQYF. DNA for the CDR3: TGTGCCAGCAGCTCCACTTCTAGCGGGGGGTACGAGCAGTACTTC.

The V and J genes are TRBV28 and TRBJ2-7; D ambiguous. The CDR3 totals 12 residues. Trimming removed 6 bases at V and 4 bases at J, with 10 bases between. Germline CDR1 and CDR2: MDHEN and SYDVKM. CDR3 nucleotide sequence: TGTGCCAGCAGCATTAAGGTATACGAGCAGTACTTC. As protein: CASSIKVYEQYF.

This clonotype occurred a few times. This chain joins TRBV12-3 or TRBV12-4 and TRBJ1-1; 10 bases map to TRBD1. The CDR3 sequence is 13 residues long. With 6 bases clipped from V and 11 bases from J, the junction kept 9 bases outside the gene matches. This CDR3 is CASSSRDRGTAFF. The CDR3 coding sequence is TGTGCCAGCAGCTCCCGGGACAGGGGTACGGCTTTCTTT.

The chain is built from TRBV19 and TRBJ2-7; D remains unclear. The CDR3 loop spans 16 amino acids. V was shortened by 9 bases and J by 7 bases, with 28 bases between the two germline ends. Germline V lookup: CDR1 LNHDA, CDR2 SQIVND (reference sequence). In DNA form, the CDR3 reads TGTGCCAGCTCCGAGAAGACGCAACCCGTCCTTGGAGAGCAGTACTTC. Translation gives CASSEKTQPVLGEQYF.

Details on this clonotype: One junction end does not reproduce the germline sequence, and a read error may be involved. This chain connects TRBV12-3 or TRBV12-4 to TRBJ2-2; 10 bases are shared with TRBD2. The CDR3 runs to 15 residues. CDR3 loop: CASSIAGGGTGELFF. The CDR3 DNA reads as TGTGCCAGCAGTATAGCGGGGGGCGGCACCGGGGAGCTGTTTTTT.